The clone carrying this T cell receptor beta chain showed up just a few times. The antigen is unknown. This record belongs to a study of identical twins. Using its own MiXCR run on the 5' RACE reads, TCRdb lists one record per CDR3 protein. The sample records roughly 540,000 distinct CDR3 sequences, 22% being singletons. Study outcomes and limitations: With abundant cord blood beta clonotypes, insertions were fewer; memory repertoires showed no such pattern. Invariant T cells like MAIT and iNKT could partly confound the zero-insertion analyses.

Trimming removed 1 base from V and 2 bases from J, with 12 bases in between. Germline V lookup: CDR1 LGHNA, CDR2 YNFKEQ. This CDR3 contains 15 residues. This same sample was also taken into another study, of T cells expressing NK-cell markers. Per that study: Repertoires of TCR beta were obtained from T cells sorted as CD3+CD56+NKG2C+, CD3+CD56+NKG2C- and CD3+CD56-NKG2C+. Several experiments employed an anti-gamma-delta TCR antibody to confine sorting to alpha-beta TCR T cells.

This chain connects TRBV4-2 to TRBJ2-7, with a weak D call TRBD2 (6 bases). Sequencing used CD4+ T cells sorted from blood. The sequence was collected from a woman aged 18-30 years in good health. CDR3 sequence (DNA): TGTGCCAGCAGCCAAGTGTCGGGACTCACCTACGAGCAGTACTTC. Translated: CASSQVSGLTYEQYF.